A selection of T cell receptor beta chains follows, all from one sample in a study of cytomegalovirus exposure and HLA in healthy donors. Clones were read by immunoSEQ multiplex PCR, and TCRdb kept only the in-frame ones, dropping some. The sample lists roughly 130,000 clones; about four fifths were seen once. The sample taken for sequencing was PBMCs. The receptors shown here come from a female donor in good health and CMV-seronegative. CDR3s include the opening cysteine and the closing phenylalanine or tryptophan. The D gene is left open where the match is weak. Clone size is given for some rows only: seen once, a few or many times, or a class if the clone is expanded.

D	V	size	J	CDR3	DNA
-	TRBV27	once	TRBJ1-2	CASSDRGPYGYTF	TGTGCCAGCAGTGATAGGGGTCCCTATGGCTACACCTTC
TRBD1	TRBV6-4	-	TRBJ1-6	CASSRTGDNSPLHF	TGTGCCAGCAGTCGGACAGGGGATAATTCACCCCTCCACTTT
TRBD2	TRBV7-9	-	TRBJ2-1	CASSLGTSGVYNEQFF	TGTGCCAGCAGCTTAGGGACTAGCGGGGTTTACAATGAGCAGTTCTTC
-	TRBV12-2	-	TRBJ2-7	CASRSTGGATYEQYF	TGTGCAAGTCGCTCAACAGGGGGCGCTACCTACGAGCAGTACTTC
-	TRBV5-4	-	TRBJ2-2	CASRPGTSNTGELFF	TGTGCCAGCAGACCCGGGACTTCCAACACCGGGGAGCTGTTTTTT
-	TRBV30	few	TRBJ1-1	CAYGGYTEAFF	TGTGCCTACGGTGGTTACACTGAAGCTTTCTTT
TRBD1	TRBV14	-	TRBJ2-2	CASSGPGQGNTGELFF	TGTGCCAGCAGCGGTCCGGGACAGGGGAACACCGGGGAGCTGTTTTTT
-	TRBV4-1	-	TRBJ1-1	CASSQVGRPEAFF	TGCGCCAGCAGCCAAGTGGGCAGACCTGAAGCTTTCTTT
-	TRBV11-3	-	TRBJ2-7	CASSFGSSYEQYF	TGTGCCAGCAGCTTCGGTAGCTCCTACGAGCAGTACTTC
-	TRBV2	-	TRBJ1-5	CASSAENNQPQHF	TGTGCCAGCAGTGCAGAAAACAATCAGCCCCAGCATTTT
-	TRBV19	-	TRBJ1-5	CASSIFIRTNQPQHF	TGTGCCAGTAGTATCTTTATCAGAACCAATCAGCCCCAGCATTTT
TRBD2	TRBV5-6	few	TRBJ2-1	CASIQAGGPWEQFF	TGTGCCAGCATCCAAGCGGGAGGGCCTTGGGAGCAGTTCTTC
TRBD1	TRBV6-8	-	TRBJ1-5	CASSSRQGKDGGSQPQHF	TGTGCCAGCAGTTCGAGACAGGGTAAAGACGGAGGGAGTCAGCCCCAGCATTTT
-	TRBV5-4	few	TRBJ1-2	CASSLGLAVYGYTF	TGTGCCAGCAGCTTGGGACTCGCGGTGTATGGCTACACCTTC
-	TRBV19	-	TRBJ1-5	CATRGGWQPQHF	TGTGCCACTAGGGGGGGGTGGCAGCCCCAGCATTTT
TRBD2	TRBV6-1	-	TRBJ2-3	CASSEVLAGASTDTQYF	TGTGCCAGCAGTGAAGTCTTAGCGGGAGCTAGCACAGATACGCAGTATTTT
-	TRBV7-2	-	TRBJ2-3	CASSPVRADTQYF	TGTGCCAGCAGCCCCGTCCGGGCAGATACGCAGTATTTT
-	TRBV27	-	TRBJ1-2	CASSPPGVYGYTF	TGTGCCAGCAGTCCGCCAGGGGTTTATGGCTACACCTTC
-	TRBV2	-	TRBJ1-1	CASSPRVTEAFF	TGTGCCAGCAGCCCCAGGGTCACTGAAGCTTTCTTT
TRBD1	TRBV10-3	-	TRBJ2-1	CAISRDRGNEQFF	TGTGCCATCAGTAGGGACAGGGGAAATGAGCAGTTCTTC
-	TRBV5-4	few	TRBJ1-2	CASSKEDPANYGYTF	TGTGCCAGCAGCAAGGAGGACCCAGCTAACTATGGCTACACCTTC
-	TRBV9	-	TRBJ1-1	CASSALTDTEAFF	TGTGCCAGCAGCGCCTTAACGGACACTGAAGCTTTCTTT
-	TRBV5-4	-	TRBJ1-2	CASTLMGRDGGYTF	TGTGCCAGCACCCTTATGGGGAGGGACGGTGGCTACACCTTC
-	TRBV5-4	-	TRBJ2-7	CASSLQGSYEQYF	TGTGCCAGCAGCTTGCAGGGATCCTACGAGCAGTACTTC
-	TRBV9	-	TRBJ2-1	CASTSGHEQFF	TGTGCCAGCACTAGTGGTCATGAGCAGTTCTTC
TRBD1	TRBV15	-	TRBJ1-1	CASSDRGLNTEAFF	TGTGCCTCTTCGGACAGGGGGCTGAACACTGAAGCTTTCTTT
TRBD1	TRBV19	-	TRBJ1-5	CASREGQGNNQPQHF	TGTGCCAGTAGGGAGGGACAGGGGAATAATCAGCCCCAGCATTTT
-	TRBV4-1	-	TRBJ1-2	CASSQDIRMRGYTF	TGCGCCAGCAGCCAAGATATCAGGATGAGAGGCTACACCTTC
TRBD1	TRBV9	-	TRBJ1-2	CASRGQGVNYGYTF	TGTGCCAGCAGGGGACAGGGGGTTAACTATGGCTACACCTTC
-	TRBV10-3	-	TRBJ2-2	CAIKLMQSTGELFF	TGTGCCATCAAGCTGATGCAATCCACCGGGGAGCTGTTTTTT
-	TRBV4-3	-	TRBJ1-4	CASSQVATNEKLFF	TGCGCCAGCAGCCAAGTCGCAACTAATGAAAAACTGTTTTTT
-	TRBV5-1	-	TRBJ2-2	CASSLDTNTGELFF	TGCGCCAGCAGCTTGGACACGAACACCGGGGAGCTGTTTTTT
TRBD1	TRBV2	-	TRBJ1-2	CARSPRGVLNGYTF	TGTGCCAGATCCCCCAGGGGGGTTTTGAATGGCTACACCTTC
-	TRBV7-2	once	TRBJ2-1	CASTLGNEQFF	TGTGCCAGCACCCTCGGCAATGAGCAGTTCTTC
TRBD1	TRBV9	-	TRBJ2-5	CASSVASGTGFETQYF	TGTGCCAGCAGCGTAGCTTCCGGGACAGGGTTCGAGACCCAGTACTTC
-	TRBV4-3	once	TRBJ1-5	CASSQDEGTNQPQHF	TGCGCCAGCAGCCAAGATGAGGGCACTAATCAGCCCCAGCATTTT
TRBD2	TRBV5-6	few	TRBJ2-1	CASSLARRLAVYNEQFF	TGTGCCAGCAGCTTGGCCCGCCGACTAGCGGTTTACAATGAGCAGTTCTTC
TRBD1	TRBV14	-	TRBJ2-7	CASSQGTGRIYEQYF	TGTGCCAGCAGCCAAGGGACAGGGAGGATTTACGAGCAGTACTTC
-	TRBV28	-	TRBJ2-7	CASSPEPTLPYEQYF	TGTGCCAGCAGTCCAGAACCGACTCTTCCCTACGAGCAGTACTTC
-	TRBV29-1	once	TRBJ1-6	CSVEDGGVGSPLHF	TGCAGCGTTGAAGACGGCGGGGTAGGTTCACCCCTCCACTTT
-	TRBV29-1	-	TRBJ1-2	CSVEVGGGSVYGYTF	TGCAGCGTTGAAGTCGGCGGGGGCTCAGTCTATGGCTACACCTTC
-	TRBV5-1	few	TRBJ1-2	CASSLGGSYYGYTF	TGCGCCAGCAGCTTAGGGGGAAGTTACTATGGCTACACCTTC
TRBD1	TRBV9	-	TRBJ2-3	CASRGTGGTDTQYF	TGTGCCAGCAGGGGGACAGGGGGCACAGATACGCAGTATTTT